A single sample is the source of the 13 T cell receptor beta chains below, sequenced in a study of shared clonotypes between healthy human individuals. The protocol was immunoSEQ multiplex PCR, while the TCRdb copy is restricted to in-frame clones and leaves out a portion. The sample consists of 180,000 or so clones, 85% to 95% of them appearing once. The sequencing input was naive CD4+ T cells sorted from blood. The subset here: CD45RA+ positively selected. The source is a woman younger than 45 in good health.

The J gene is TRBJ2-7, the V gene TRBV11-2; TRBD2 matches 7 bases. The J segment lost 11 bases and the V segment lost 1 base, leaving 8 bases of the junction unmatched. CDR1 SGHAT and CDR2 FQNNGV come from the germline V gene. This CDR3 comprises 13 residues. The DNA for the CDR3 is TGTGCCAGCAGCTTAGGGGGAGGGAGCGGGAAGTACTTC. Translating it yields CASSLGGGSGKYF. Supplemented by reference TRBV11-2 and TRBJ2-7, the full variable domain reads EAGVAQSPRYKIIEKRQSVAFWCNPISGHATLYWYQQILGQGPKLLIQFQNNGVVDDSQLPKDRFSAERLKGVDSTLKIQPAKLEDSAVYLCASSLGGGSGKYFGPGTRLTVT.

The table lists this clone with a few counts. Germline and junction disagree at one end, which may indicate a read error. The chain has TRBV28 and TRBJ1-2, with D possibly matching TRBD1 (6 bases). The CDR3 consists of 11 residues. CDR1 is MDHEN, CDR2 SYDVKM, per germline. CDR3 nucleotides: TGCGCCAGCAGGTCCGGGGGCGGCTACACCTTC. Translating gives CASRSGGGYTF.

V gene TRBV6-5 combines with J gene TRBJ1-5; 7 bases line up with TRBD1. This CDR3 is 15 amino acids long. V was pared by 5 bases and J by 6 bases, with 10 bases of the junction left unmatched. Per the germline V gene, CDR1 is MNHEY and CDR2 is SVGAGI. The CDR3 here is CASSPLDRVGQPQHF. The CDR3 DNA follows: TGTGCCAGCAGTCCTCTCGACAGGGTGGGTCAGCCCCAGCATTTT.

This sequence joins TRBV4-1 and TRBJ2-5, with D maybe TRBD1 (5 bases). The CDR3 is made up of 15 amino acids. Germline V gives CDR1 MGHRA, CDR2 YSYEKL. With 5 bases removed from V and 2 bases from J, the gap between germline ends came to 15 bases. The CDR3 DNA follows: TGCGCCAGCAGCATCTCGGTAAGGGGACAAGAGACCCAGTACTTC. Translated: CASSISVRGQETQYF.

This chain links TRBV5-1 with TRBJ1-3; TRBD1 matches 11 bases. Germline V gives CDR1 SGHRS, CDR2 YFSETQ. With 5 bases clipped from V and 9 bases from J, the junction kept 7 bases outside the gene matches. The CDR3 has 14 residues. The CDR3 DNA is TGCGCCAGCAGTCATGGACAGGGGGCGGCCACCATATATTTT. Translation gives CASSHGQGAATIYF. Full variable domain (rest looked up from reference TRBV5-1 and TRBJ1-3): KAGVTQTPRYLIKTRGQQVTLSCSPISGHRSVSWYQQTPGQGLQFLFEYFSETQRNKGNFPGRFSGRQFSNSRSEMNVSTLELGDSALYLCASSHGQGAATIYFGEGSWLTVV.

The V call is TRBV6-1, the J call TRBJ2-2, with unresolved D. V lost 4 bases, J lost 0 bases, and 6 bases lay in between. This CDR3 comprises 14 residues. The germline V gene has CDR1 MNHNS and CDR2 SASEGT. The CDR3 region is CASSGLTNTGELFF. The CDR3 DNA reads TGTGCCAGCAGTGGCCTGACGAACACCGGGGAGCTGTTTTTT.

V gene TRBV29-1 combines with J gene TRBJ1-4; TRBD1 is a possible D gene (6 bases). The CDR3 totals 15 residues. The V gene lost 0 bases and the J gene lost 0 bases, with 8 bases spanning the gap. Germline V gene data show CDR1 as SQVTM and CDR2 as ANQGSEA. CDR3 protein: CSVEDRGPTNEKLFF. The CDR3 DNA reads TGCAGCGTTGAAGATCGGGGGCCAACTAATGAAAAACTGTTTTTT.

Points on this clone: In the same sample, other DNA sequences code for this CDR3. V gene TRBV27 combines with J gene TRBJ1-2, with a weak D call TRBD1 (6 bases). The CDR3 contains 13 residues. Trimming cost V 2 bases and J 4 bases, with 8 bases left between them. Germline CDR1 and CDR2: MNHEY and SMNVEV (reference sequence). CDR3 sequence reads: CASSLTGSYGYTF. In DNA, the CDR3 is TGTGCCAGCAGTTTAACAGGGAGCTATGGCTACACCTTC.

The chain combines TRBV5-1 with TRBJ1-2; 8 nucleotides align to TRBD1. Trimming removed 4 bases from V and 5 bases from J; junction bases left unmatched: 10. CDR1 and CDR2 from the germline V gene are SGHRS and YFSETQ. The CDR3 spans 15 residues. The CDR3 reads CASSLGGQGPYGYTF. The CDR3 bases are TGCGCCAGCAGCCTAGGTGGACAGGGTCCTTATGGCTACACCTTC.

The V call is TRBV2, the J call TRBJ2-2; TRBD1 matches 7 bases. Germline V gene data show CDR1 as SNHLY and CDR2 as FYNNEI. The trim removed 10 bases at V and 2 bases at J, leaving 10 bases unmatched. The CDR3 has 15 residues. CDR3: CATLYDRANTGELFF. The CDR3 DNA sequence: TGTGCCACCCTATATGACAGGGCTAACACCGGGGAGCTGTTTTTT. Full variable domain (missing parts from reference TRBV2 and TRBJ2-2): EPEVTQTPSHQVTQMGQEVILRCVPISNHLYFYWYRQILGQKVEFLVSFYNNEISEKSEIFDDQFSVERPDGSNFTLKIRSTKLEDSAMYFCATLYDRANTGELFFGEGSRLTVL.

This rearrangement joins TRBV18 to TRBJ2-7; 9 bases match TRBD1. CDR3 size: 14 residues. V lost 6 bases, J lost 5 bases, and 8 bases stayed unmatched. CDR1 is KGHSH, CDR2 LQKENI, per germline. In DNA, the CDR3 is TGTGCCAGCTCCCTCGGGACAGGGACCCACGAGCAGTACTTC. It translates to CASSLGTGTHEQYF.

The chain joins TRBV14 to TRBJ2-2; TRBD2 might be the D (6 bases). CDR1 SGHDN and CDR2 FVKESK come from the germline V gene. Trimming shortened V by 0 bases and J by 0 bases, and 14 bases separated the two germline ends. The CDR3 sequence is 18 residues long. Here the CDR3 reads CASSQDWGEATNTGELFF. CDR3 DNA: TGTGCCAGCAGCCAAGACTGGGGGGAGGCCACGAACACCGGGGAGCTGTTTTTT. The entire variable domain, with the rest obtained from reference TRBV14 and TRBJ2-2, is as follows: EAGVTQFPSHSVIEKGQTVTLRCDPISGHDNLYWYRRVMGKEIKFLLHFVKESKQDESGMPNNRFLAERTGGTYSTLKVQPAELEDSGVYFCASSQDWGEATNTGELFFGEGSRLTVL.

The chain uses TRBV7-9 and TRBJ2-7; TRBD2 matches at 7 bases. This CDR3 has 15 residues. CDR1 and CDR2 from the germline V gene are SEHNR and FQNEAQ (reference sequence). The V segment lost 5 bases and the J segment 6 bases; nucleotides outside the gene matches: 13. CDR3 nucleotides: TGTGCCAGCAGCGCCCCAGCGGGACGCCGCGCCGAGCAGTACTTC. It codes for CASSAPAGRRAEQYF.